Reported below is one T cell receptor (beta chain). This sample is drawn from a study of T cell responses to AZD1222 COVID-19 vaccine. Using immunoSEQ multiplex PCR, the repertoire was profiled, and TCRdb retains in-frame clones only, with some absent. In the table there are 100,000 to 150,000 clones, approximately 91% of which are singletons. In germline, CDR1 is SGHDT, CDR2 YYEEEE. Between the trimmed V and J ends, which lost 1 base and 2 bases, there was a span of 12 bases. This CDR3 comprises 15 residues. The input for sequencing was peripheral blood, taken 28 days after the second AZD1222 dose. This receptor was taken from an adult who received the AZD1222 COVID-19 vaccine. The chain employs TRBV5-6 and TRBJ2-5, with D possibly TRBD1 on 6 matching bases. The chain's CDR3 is CASSLWVGAQETQYF. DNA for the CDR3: TGTGCCAGCAGCTTGTGGGTGGGGGCTCAAGAGACCCAGTACTTC. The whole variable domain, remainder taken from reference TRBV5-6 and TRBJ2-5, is DAGVTQSPTHLIKTRGQQVTLRCSPKSGHDTVSWYQQALGQGPQFIFQYYEEEERQRGNFPDRFSGHQFPNYSSELNVNALLLGDSALYLCASSLWVGAQETQYFGPGTRLLVL.